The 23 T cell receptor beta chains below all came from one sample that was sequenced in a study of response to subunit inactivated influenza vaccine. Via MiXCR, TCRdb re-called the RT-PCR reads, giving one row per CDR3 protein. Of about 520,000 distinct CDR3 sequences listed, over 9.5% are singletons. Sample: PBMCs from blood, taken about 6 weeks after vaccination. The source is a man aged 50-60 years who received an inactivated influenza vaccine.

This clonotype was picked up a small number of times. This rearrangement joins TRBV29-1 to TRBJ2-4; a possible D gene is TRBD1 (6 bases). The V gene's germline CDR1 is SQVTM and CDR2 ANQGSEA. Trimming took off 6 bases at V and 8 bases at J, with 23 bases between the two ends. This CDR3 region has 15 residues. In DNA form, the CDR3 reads TGCAGCGTGACCCAGGGGACCGCCAAAGGAGACATTCAGTACTTC. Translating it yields CSVTQGTAKGDIQYF.

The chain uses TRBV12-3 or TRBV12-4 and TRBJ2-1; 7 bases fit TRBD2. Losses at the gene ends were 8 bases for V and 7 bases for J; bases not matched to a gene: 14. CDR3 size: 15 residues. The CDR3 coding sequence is TGTGCCAGCGGCTTGTCCGGGGACTACTATAATGAGCAGTTCTTC. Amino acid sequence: CASGLSGDYYNEQFF.

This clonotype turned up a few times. The CDR3 loop is CASRGPSWETQYF. CDR3 nucleotide sequence: TGTGCCAGCAGGGGGCCGTCCTGGGAGACCCAGTACTTC. This chain uses TRBV7-2 with TRBJ2-5; the D gene is possibly TRBD1 (5 bases). CDR1 and CDR2 (germline): SGHTA, FQGNSA. Trimming took off 6 bases at V and 5 bases at J, with 13 bases between the two ends. The CDR3 consists of 13 residues.

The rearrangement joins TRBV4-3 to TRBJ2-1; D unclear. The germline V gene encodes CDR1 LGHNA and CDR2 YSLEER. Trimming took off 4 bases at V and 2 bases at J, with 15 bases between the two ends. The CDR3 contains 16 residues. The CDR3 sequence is CASSPRAEIAYNEQFF. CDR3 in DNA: TGCGCCAGCAGCCCCCGGGCGGAGATTGCCTACAATGAGCAGTTCTTC.

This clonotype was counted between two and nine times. The CDR3 protein is CASSYGLKYQETQYF. The DNA of the CDR3 is TGTGCCAGCAGTTACGGTTTGAAGTACCAAGAGACCCAGTACTTC. This sequence joins TRBV6-5 and TRBJ2-5; no reliable D call. V dropped 2 bases and J dropped 0 bases, with 10 bases sitting between them. The length of the CDR3 is 15 residues. Germline CDR1 reads MNHEY; CDR2 reads SVGAGI.

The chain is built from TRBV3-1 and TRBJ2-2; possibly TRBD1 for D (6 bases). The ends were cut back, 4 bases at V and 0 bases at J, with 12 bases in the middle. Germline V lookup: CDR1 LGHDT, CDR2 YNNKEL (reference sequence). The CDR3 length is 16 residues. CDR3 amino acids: CASSRGQSANTGELFF. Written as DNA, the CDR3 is TGTGCCAGCAGCCGTGGACAGTCCGCGAACACCGGGGAGCTGTTTTTT.

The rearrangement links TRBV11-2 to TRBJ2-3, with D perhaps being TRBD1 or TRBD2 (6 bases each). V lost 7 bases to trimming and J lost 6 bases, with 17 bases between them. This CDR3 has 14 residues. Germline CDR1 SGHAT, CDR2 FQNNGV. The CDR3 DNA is TGTGCCAGCACCCTTAGGGGGGCAGGGGATACGCAGTATTTT. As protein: CASTLRGAGDTQYF. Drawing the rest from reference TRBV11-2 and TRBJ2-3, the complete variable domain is EAGVAQSPRYKIIEKRQSVAFWCNPISGHATLYWYQQILGQGPKLLIQFQNNGVVDDSQLPKDRFSAERLKGVDSTLKIQPAKLEDSAVYLCASTLRGAGDTQYFGPGTRLTVL.

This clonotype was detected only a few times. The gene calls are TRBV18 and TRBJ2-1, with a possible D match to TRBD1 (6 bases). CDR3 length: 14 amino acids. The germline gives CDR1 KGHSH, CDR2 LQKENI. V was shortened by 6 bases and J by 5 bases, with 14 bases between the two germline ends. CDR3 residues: CASSGTNLDNEQFF. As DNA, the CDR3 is TGTGCCAGCTCCGGGACAAATTTGGACAATGAGCAGTTCTTC. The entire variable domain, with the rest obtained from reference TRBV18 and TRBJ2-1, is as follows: NAGVMQNPRHLVRRRGQEARLRCSPMKGHSHVYWYRQLPEEGLKFMVYLQKENIIDESGMPKERFSAEFPKEGPSILRIQQVVRGDSAAYFCASSGTNLDNEQFFGPGTRLTVL.

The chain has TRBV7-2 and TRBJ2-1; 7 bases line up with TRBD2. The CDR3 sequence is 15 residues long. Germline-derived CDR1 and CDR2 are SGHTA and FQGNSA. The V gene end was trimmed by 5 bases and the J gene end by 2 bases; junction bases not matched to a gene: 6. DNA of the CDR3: TGTGCCAGCAGCCGGGAGGCCCGAACCTACAATGAGCAGTTCTTC. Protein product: CASSREARTYNEQFF.

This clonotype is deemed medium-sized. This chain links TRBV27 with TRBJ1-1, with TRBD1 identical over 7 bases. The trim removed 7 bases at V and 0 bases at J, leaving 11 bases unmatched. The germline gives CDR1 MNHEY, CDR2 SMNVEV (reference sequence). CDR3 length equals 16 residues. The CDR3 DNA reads TGTGCCAGCAATAGGAAGGGGGCCCGTATGAACACTGAAGCTTTCTTT. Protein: CASNRKGARMNTEAFF.

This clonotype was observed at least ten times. The chain's CDR3 is CASRQGSGNEQFF. The CDR3, as DNA: TGTGCCAGCAGACAGGGGTCAGGCAATGAGCAGTTCTTC. The chain joins TRBV12-3 or TRBV12-4 to TRBJ2-1; 7 bases are a match to TRBD1. This CDR3 is 13 amino acids long. Trimming took 6 bases from V and 6 from J; bases not matched to a gene: 5.

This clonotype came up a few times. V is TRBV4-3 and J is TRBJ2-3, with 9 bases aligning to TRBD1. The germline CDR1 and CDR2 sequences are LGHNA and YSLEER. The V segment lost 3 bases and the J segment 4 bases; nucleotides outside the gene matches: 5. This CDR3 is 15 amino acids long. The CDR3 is CASSHGTGRSDTQYF. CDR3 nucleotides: TGCGCCAGCAGCCACGGGACAGGGAGGTCAGATACGCAGTATTTT.

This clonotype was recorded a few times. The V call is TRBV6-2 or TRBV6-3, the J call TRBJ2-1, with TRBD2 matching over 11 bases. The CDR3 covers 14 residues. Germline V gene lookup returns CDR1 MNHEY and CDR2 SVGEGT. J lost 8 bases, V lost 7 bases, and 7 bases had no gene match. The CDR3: CASKKLAGVYEQFF. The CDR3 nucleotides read TGTGCCAGCAAGAAACTAGCGGGAGTGTATGAGCAGTTCTTC.

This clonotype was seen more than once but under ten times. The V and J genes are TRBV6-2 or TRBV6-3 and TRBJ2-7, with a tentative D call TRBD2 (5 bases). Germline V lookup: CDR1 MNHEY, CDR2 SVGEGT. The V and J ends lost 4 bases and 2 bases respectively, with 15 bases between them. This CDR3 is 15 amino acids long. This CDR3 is CASSSPFSRAYEQYF. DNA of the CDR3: TGTGCCAGCAGTTCCCCGTTCTCGCGGGCCTACGAGCAGTACTTC.

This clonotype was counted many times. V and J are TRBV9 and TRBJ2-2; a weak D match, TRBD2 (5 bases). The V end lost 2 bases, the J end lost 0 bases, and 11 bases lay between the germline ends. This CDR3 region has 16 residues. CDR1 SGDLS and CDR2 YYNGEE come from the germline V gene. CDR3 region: CASSVREGANTGELFF. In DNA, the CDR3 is TGTGCCAGCAGCGTCCGTGAGGGCGCGAACACCGGGGAGCTGTTTTTT.

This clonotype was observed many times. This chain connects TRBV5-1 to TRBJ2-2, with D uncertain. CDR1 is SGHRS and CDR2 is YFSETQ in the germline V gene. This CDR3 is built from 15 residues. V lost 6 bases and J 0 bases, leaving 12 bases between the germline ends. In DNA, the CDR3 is TGCGCCAGCACCCGGAATATCGCGAACACCGGGGAGCTGTTTTTT. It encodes CASTRNIANTGELFF.

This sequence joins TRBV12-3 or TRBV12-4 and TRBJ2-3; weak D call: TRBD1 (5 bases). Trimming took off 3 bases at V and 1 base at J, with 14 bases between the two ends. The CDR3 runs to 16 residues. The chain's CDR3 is CASSFRALSRTDTQYF. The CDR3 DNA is TGTGCCAGCAGTTTCAGGGCCCTGTCGCGCACAGATACGCAGTATTTT.

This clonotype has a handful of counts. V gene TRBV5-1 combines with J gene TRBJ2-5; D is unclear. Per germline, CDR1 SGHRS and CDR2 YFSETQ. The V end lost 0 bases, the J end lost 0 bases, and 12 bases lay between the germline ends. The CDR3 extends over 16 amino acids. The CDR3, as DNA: TGCGCCAGCAGCTTGGCCTTGAACAGAAACCAAGAGACCCAGTACTTC. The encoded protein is CASSLALNRNQETQYF.

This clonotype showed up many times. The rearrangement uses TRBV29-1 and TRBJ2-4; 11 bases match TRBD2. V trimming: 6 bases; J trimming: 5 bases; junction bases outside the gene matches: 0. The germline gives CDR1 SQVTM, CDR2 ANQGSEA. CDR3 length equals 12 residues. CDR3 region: CSVLAGENIQYF. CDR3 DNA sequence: TGCAGCGTACTAGCGGGGGAAAACATTCAGTACTTC.

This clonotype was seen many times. The CDR3 spells CASSPIGRGFAPDTQYF. The CDR3 DNA reads TGTGCCAGCAGTCCAATTGGTAGGGGCTTTGCTCCAGATACGCAGTATTTT. This chain joins TRBV12-3 or TRBV12-4 and TRBJ2-3, with D possibly TRBD1 on 5 matching bases. V was cut by 5 bases and J by 4 bases, with 22 bases left in between. The CDR3 runs to 17 residues.

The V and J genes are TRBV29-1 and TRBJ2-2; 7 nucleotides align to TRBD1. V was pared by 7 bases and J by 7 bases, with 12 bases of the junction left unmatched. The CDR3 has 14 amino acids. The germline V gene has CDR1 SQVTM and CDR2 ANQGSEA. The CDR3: CSALTGALGGELFF. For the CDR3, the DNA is TGCAGCGCCCTAACAGGGGCGCTCGGCGGGGAGCTGTTTTTT.

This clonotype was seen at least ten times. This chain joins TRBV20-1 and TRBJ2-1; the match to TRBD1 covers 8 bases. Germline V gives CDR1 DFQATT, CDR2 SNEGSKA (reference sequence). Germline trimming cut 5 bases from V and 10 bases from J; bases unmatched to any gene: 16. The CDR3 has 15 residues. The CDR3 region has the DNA TGCAGTGCTCCCCCCTCACAGGGGGTAGCTTGGGAGCAGTTCTTC. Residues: CSAPPSQGVAWEQFF.

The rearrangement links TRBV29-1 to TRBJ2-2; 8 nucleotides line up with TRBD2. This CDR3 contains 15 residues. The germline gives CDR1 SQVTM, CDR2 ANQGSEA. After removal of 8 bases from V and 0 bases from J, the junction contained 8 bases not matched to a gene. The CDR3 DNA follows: TGCAGCATAAAGGGCGGGAGGTCGAACACCGGGGAGCTGTTTTTT. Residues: CSIKGGRSNTGELFF.